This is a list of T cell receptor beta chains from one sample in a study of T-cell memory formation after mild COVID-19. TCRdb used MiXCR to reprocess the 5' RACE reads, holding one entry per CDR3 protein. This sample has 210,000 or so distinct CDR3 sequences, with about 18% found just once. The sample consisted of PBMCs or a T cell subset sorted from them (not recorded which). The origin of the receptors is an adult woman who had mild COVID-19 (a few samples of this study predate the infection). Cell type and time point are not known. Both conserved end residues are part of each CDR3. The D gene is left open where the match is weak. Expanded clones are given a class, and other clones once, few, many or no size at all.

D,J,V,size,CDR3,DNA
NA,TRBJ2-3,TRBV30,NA,CAWSAGSGYTDTQYF,TGTGCCTGGAGCGCCGGTAGCGGATACACAGATACGCAGTATTTT
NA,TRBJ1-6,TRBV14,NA,CASSQGQTKNSPLHF,TGTGCCAGCAGCCAAGGGCAGACCAAGAATTCACCCCTCCACTTT
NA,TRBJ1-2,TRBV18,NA,CASSPGATNYGYTF,TGTGCCAGCTCACCCGGGGCGACTAACTATGGCTACACCTTC
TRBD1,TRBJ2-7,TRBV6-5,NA,CASSYSGTGNYEQYF,TGTGCCAGCAGTTACTCGGGGACAGGGAACTACGAGCAGTACTTC
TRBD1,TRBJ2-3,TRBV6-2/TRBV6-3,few,CASSPRGQGDTDTQYF,TGTGCCAGCAGCCCCCGAGGACAGGGGGACACAGATACGCAGTATTTT
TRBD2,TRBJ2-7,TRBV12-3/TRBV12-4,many,CASSRLAGYYEQYF,TGTGCCAGCAGTCGACTAGCGGGATACTACGAGCAGTACTTC
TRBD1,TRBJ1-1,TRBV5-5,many,CASSFSGGGGTEAFF,TGTGCCAGCAGCTTTTCAGGGGGTGGCGGCACTGAAGCTTTCTTT
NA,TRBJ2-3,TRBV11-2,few,CASSLARVTDTQYF,TGTGCCAGCAGCCTAGCAAGAGTCACAGATACGCAGTATTTT
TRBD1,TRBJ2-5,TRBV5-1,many,CASSTTGEETQYF,TGCGCCAGCAGTACGACAGGGGAAGAGACCCAGTACTTC
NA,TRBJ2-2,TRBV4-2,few,CASSQGNTGTRNTGELFF,TGTGCCAGCAGCCAAGGGAATACCGGGACAAGAAACACCGGGGAGCTGTTTTTT
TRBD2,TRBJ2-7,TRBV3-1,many,CASSPRTSGVGEQYF,TGTGCCAGCAGCCCCCGGACTAGCGGGGTCGGCGAGCAGTACTTC
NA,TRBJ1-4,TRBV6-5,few,CASRRNSPPTGATNEKLFF,TGTGCCAGCAGGAGAAACTCTCCCCCAACAGGCGCAACTAATGAAAAACTGTTTTTT
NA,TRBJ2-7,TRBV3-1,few,CASSQGTFSYEQYF,TGTGCCAGCAGCCAAGGGACATTTTCCTACGAGCAGTACTTC
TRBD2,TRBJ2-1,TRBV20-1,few,CSARVRLAGKSSYNEQFF,TGCAGTGCTAGAGTTCGTCTAGCGGGTAAGAGCTCCTACAATGAGCAGTTCTTC
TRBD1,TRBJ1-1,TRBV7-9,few,CASSLAGTGGRRTEAFF,TGTGCCAGCAGCTTAGCAGGGACAGGGGGCCGCCGAACTGAAGCTTTCTTT
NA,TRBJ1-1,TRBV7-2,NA,CASSRRVDTEAFF,TGTGCCAGCAGCCGGAGGGTCGATACTGAAGCTTTCTTT
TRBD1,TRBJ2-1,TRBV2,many,CASSEQGDSVGNEQFF,TGTGCCAGCAGTGAGCAGGGGGACAGTGTAGGAAATGAGCAGTTCTTC
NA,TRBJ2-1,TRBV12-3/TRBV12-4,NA,CASSLRPLLGPKGGNEQFF,TGTGCCAGCAGTTTACGCCCCCTTTTGGGACCTAAGGGTGGCAATGAGCAGTTCTTC
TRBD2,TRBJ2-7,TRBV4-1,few,CASSQVWPSGSLSYEQYF,TGCGCCAGCAGCCAAGTCTGGCCTAGCGGGAGTCTCTCTTACGAGCAGTACTTC
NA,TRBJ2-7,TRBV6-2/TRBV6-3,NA,CASSRHYSPEQYF,TGTGCCAGCAGTCGACATTACAGTCCCGAGCAGTACTTC
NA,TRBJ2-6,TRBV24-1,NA,CATSDPQGTGANVLTF,TGTGCCACCAGTGACCCGCAGGGAACTGGGGCCAACGTCCTGACTTTC
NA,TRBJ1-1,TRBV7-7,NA,CASSAGENTEAFF,TGTGCCAGCAGCGCAGGGGAGAACACTGAAGCTTTCTTT
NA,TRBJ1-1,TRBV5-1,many,CASSLGQGIGAFF,TGCGCCAGCAGCTTGGGCCAGGGTATTGGAGCTTTCTTT
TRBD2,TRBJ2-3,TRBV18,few,CASSPSSGSADTQYF,TGTGCCAGCTCACCGAGTAGCGGGAGTGCAGATACGCAGTATTTT
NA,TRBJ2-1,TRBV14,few,CASSSYGVGQFF,TGTGCCAGCAGCTCCTACGGGGTAGGGCAGTTCTTC
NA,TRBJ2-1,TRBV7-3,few,CASSLTGMSYNEQFF,TGTGCCAGCAGCTTAACGGGGATGTCCTACAATGAGCAGTTCTTC
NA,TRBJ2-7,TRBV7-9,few,CASSLAPARISYEQYF,TGTGCCAGCAGCTTAGCCCCGGCGAGGATCTCCTACGAGCAGTACTTC